This T cell receptor beta chain comes out of a study of shared clonotypes between healthy human individuals. Study results and caveats: Only blood was sampled, and tissue TCR repertoires likely differ from blood ones.

The CDR3 consists of 16 residues. CDR1 is SGHVS and CDR2 is FNYEAQ in the germline V gene. The V and J ends lost 2 bases and 7 bases respectively, with 18 bases between them. Original processing notes: Without quality scores, immunoSEQ junctional reads could not be filtered like full-length reads. Profiled with immunoSEQ multiplex PCR; TCRdb holds only in-frame clones, not every one. For V, J and clone size, that table is used; D and trimming come from the DNA. The profile covers roughly 500,000 clones, with 81% appearing a single time and 12% taken by the ten largest. There are many counts of this clone. Its specificity is unknown. Every donor was a Caucasian adult from Nashville, Tennessee. Without sorting, samples used 90 million or so PBMCs for genomic DNA.

The chain joins TRBV7-6 to TRBJ2-1; D gene ambiguous. The specimen sequenced was PBMCs. The source of this sequence is a woman aged 40 to 50 in good health. Some clones in this sample may be carry-over from other donors' samples. The CDR3 loop reads CASSLSGATYPNEQFF. CDR3 coding DNA: TGTGCCAGCAGCTTAAGTGGTGCTACTTACCCTAATGAGCAGTTCTTC.